This is a list of T cell receptor beta chains from one sample in a study of cytomegalovirus exposure and HLA in healthy donors. Data came from immunoSEQ multiplex PCR; TCRdb stores just in-frame clones and leaves some out. The data contain 350,000 or so clones, roughly 88% of them singletons. The material sequenced was PBMCs. These receptors all stem from a woman between 18 and 30 years old in good health and CMV-seronegative. Both conserved end residues are part of each CDR3. D genes are given only for firm matches. Clone size, where shown, is once, few, many, or a class for clones that have expanded.

J gene | clone size | D gene | V gene | CDR3 protein | CDR3 DNA
TRBJ2-7 | - | TRBD2 | TRBV2 | CASSTSGRAVGEQYF | TGTGCCAGCAGCACTAGCGGGAGGGCCGTGGGGGAGCAGTACTTC
TRBJ2-1 | - | - | TRBV29-1 | CSGGFYNEQFF | TGCAGCGGCGGCTTCTACAATGAGCAGTTCTTC
TRBJ2-1 | - | TRBD2 | TRBV5-1 | CASSFTLAGVGNEQFF | TGCGCCAGCAGCTTTACCCTAGCGGGAGTTGGGAATGAGCAGTTCTTC
TRBJ2-7 | - | - | TRBV5-6 | CASSPPSIDEQYF | TGTGCCAGCAGCCCGCCCAGTATCGACGAGCAGTACTTC
TRBJ2-7 | - | - | TRBV6-1 | CASSESRDRTDEQYF | TGTGCCAGCAGTGAAAGCCGCGACAGGACGGACGAGCAGTACTTC
TRBJ1-5 | - | - | TRBV13 | CASSRTPDQPQHF | TGTGCCAGCAGTCGGACACCAGATCAGCCCCAGCATTTT
TRBJ2-1 | - | TRBD2 | TRBV7-2 | CASSLLPALAGREVEQFF | TGTGCCAGCAGCTTACTGCCTGCTCTAGCGGGAAGGGAGGTTGAGCAGTTCTTC
TRBJ1-2 | - | - | TRBV5-1 | CASSLGTGYGYTF | TGCGCCAGCAGCTTGGGTACGGGGTATGGCTACACCTTC
TRBJ2-2 | - | TRBD1 | TRBV27 | CASSPNRGGTGELFF | TGTGCCAGCAGTCCAAACAGGGGTGGGACCGGGGAGCTGTTTTTT
TRBJ2-1 | - | TRBD2 | TRBV28 | CASSLLAGGPGEQFF | TGTGCCAGCAGTTTATTAGCGGGAGGGCCTGGTGAGCAGTTCTTC
TRBJ2-7 | - | - | TRBV7-8 | CASSLETGILYEQYF | TGTGCCAGCAGCTTAGAAACAGGGATACTCTACGAGCAGTACTTC
TRBJ1-5 | - | TRBD1 | TRBV19 | CASRRTGGPNQPQHF | TGTGCCAGTAGGAGGACAGGGGGCCCCAATCAGCCCCAGCATTTT
TRBJ2-7 | - | - | TRBV5-1 | CASSLAGLYEQYF | TGCGCCAGCAGCTTGGCCGGTCTCTACGAGCAGTACTTC
TRBJ2-7 | - | - | TRBV10-3 | CAVWTGVGEYEQYF | TGTGCCGTTTGGACGGGAGTGGGTGAATACGAGCAGTACTTC
TRBJ1-1 | - | TRBD1 | TRBV10-3 | CAIGGTGKAEAFF | TGTGCCATCGGCGGGACAGGGAAGGCTGAAGCTTTCTTT
TRBJ2-5 | - | TRBD2 | TRBV4-3 | CASSQASGRETQYF | TGCGCCAGCAGCCAAGCTAGCGGAAGGGAGACCCAGTACTTC
TRBJ2-7 | - | - | TRBV6-5 | CASSYSLAYEQYF | TGTGCCAGCAGTTACTCTCTCGCCTACGAGCAGTACTTC
TRBJ1-5 | - | - | TRBV19 | CASSRTQGFWQPQHF | TGTGCCAGTAGCCGAACTCAGGGGTTTTGGCAGCCCCAGCATTTT
TRBJ2-1 | - | TRBD2 | TRBV30 | CACWGLGNNEQFF | TGTGCCTGCTGGGGACTAGGTAACAATGAGCAGTTCTTC
TRBJ2-1 | - | TRBD1 | TRBV6-4 | CASSEGQGAYEQFF | TGTGCCAGCAGTGAGGGACAGGGGGCCTATGAGCAGTTCTTC
TRBJ2-3 | - | - | TRBV27 | CASPIRGLDTQYF | TGTGCCAGCCCGATTCGGGGTTTGGATACGCAGTATTTT
TRBJ2-3 | - | - | TRBV28 | CASSFRAGDTQYF | TGTGCCAGCAGCTTCCGTGCCGGAGATACGCAGTATTTT
TRBJ2-7 | - | TRBD2 | TRBV4-3 | CASSQAPGGDYEQYF | TGCGCCAGCAGCCAAGCCCCCGGGGGGGACTACGAGCAGTACTTC
TRBJ2-7 | - | TRBD2 | TRBV28 | CASSPPPGLAGRVLNEQYF | TGTGCCAGCAGCCCCCCTCCGGGACTAGCGGGACGGGTACTCAACGAGCAGTACTTC
TRBJ1-1 | - | TRBD1 | TRBV28 | CASNQDRVGRTEAFF | TGTGCCAGCAACCAGGACAGGGTGGGTCGGACTGAAGCTTTCTTT
TRBJ2-1 | - | TRBD2 | TRBV6-1 | CASRASGTYNEQFF | TGTGCCAGCCGGGCTAGCGGGACGTACAATGAGCAGTTCTTC
TRBJ1-3 | - | TRBD1 | TRBV28 | CASSTGAGNTIYF | TGTGCCAGCAGTACAGGGGCTGGAAACACCATATATTTT
TRBJ1-5 | once | TRBD1 | TRBV7-2 | CASSQDRGQSQPQHF | TGTGCCAGCAGCCAGGACAGGGGGCAATCTCAGCCCCAGCATTTT
TRBJ2-5 | - | - | TRBV15 | CATSRSTSWGQETQYF | TGTGCCACCAGCAGGTCGACTAGTTGGGGACAAGAGACCCAGTACTTC
TRBJ2-1 | - | - | TRBV4-2 | CASSSPEGADNEQFF | TGTGCCAGCAGCTCCCCGGAGGGGGCGGACAATGAGCAGTTCTTC
TRBJ2-1 | - | TRBD1 | TRBV19 | CASSLPRDRGYNEQFF | TGTGCCAGTAGTTTACCCCGGGACAGGGGATACAATGAGCAGTTCTTC
TRBJ2-1 | - | TRBD2 | TRBV5-4 | CASSLLAGPYNEQFF | TGTGCCAGCAGCTTGTTAGCGGGACCCTACAATGAGCAGTTCTTC
TRBJ2-7 | - | TRBD2 | TRBV5-6 | CASSLGGGDEQYF | TGTGCCAGCAGCTTGGGGGGAGGGGACGAGCAGTACTTC
TRBJ1-5 | - | - | TRBV28 | CASSPRQINQPQHF | TGTGCCAGCAGTCCCCGACAAATCAATCAGCCCCAGCATTTT
TRBJ1-1 | - | TRBD1 | TRBV11-3 | CASSPGTGGSPEAFF | TGTGCCAGCAGCCCTGGGACAGGGGGCTCCCCTGAAGCTTTCTTT
TRBJ2-1 | - | - | TRBV5-1 | CASSLALNEQFF | TGCGCCAGCAGCTTGGCCCTTAATGAGCAGTTCTTC
TRBJ1-2 | - | - | TRBV6-5 | CASSSVTTSNYGYTF | TGTGCCAGCAGTTCGGTGACAACGTCTAACTATGGCTACACCTTC
TRBJ2-1 | - | TRBD2 | TRBV5-1 | CASKSGSSYNEQFF | TGCGCCAGCAAAAGCGGGAGCTCCTACAATGAGCAGTTCTTC
TRBJ1-1 | - | TRBD1 | TRBV11-3 | CASSLMGQEAFF | TGTGCCAGCAGCTTGATGGGACAGGAAGCTTTCTTT
TRBJ2-2 | - | TRBD2 | TRBV28 | CASSSGTITGELFF | TGTGCCAGCAGTAGTGGGACTATCACCGGGGAGCTGTTTTTT
TRBJ2-1 | once | TRBD2 | TRBV7-8 | CASSLVGLAGANEQFF | TGTGCCAGCAGCTTAGTAGGACTAGCGGGAGCGAATGAGCAGTTCTTC
TRBJ2-1 | - | TRBD2 | TRBV6-5 | CAVRASGSNEQFF | TGTGCCGTTCGGGCTAGCGGGAGTAATGAGCAGTTCTTC